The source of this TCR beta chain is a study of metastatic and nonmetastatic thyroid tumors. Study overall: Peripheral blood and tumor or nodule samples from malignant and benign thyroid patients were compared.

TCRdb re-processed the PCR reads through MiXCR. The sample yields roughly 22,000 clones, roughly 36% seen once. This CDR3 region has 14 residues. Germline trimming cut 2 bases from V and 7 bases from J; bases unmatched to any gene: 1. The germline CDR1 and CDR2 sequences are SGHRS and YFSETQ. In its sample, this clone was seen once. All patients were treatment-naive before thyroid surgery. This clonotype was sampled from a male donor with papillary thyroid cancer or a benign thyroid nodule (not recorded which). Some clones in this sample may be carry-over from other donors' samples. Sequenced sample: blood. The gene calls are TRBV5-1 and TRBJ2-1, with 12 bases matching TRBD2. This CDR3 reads CASSFGTSGNEQFF. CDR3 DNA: TGCGCCAGCAGCTTTGGGACTAGCGGGAATGAGCAGTTCTTC. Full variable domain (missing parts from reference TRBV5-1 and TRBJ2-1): KAGVTQTPRYLIKTRGQQVTLSCSPISGHRSVSWYQQTPGQGLQFLFEYFSETQRNKGNFPGRFSGRQFSNSRSEMNVSTLELGDSALYLCASSFGTSGNEQFFGPGTRLTVL.